The TCR beta chain described here comes from a study of blood T cell repertoires in COVID-19. The method was immunoSEQ multiplex PCR; TCRdb's version includes in-frame clones alone and lacks a portion of them. The sample consists of about 240,000 clones, roughly four fifths of them appearing once. CDR1 and CDR2 from the germline V gene are MNHEY and SVGAGI. The germline V and J ends were trimmed by 6 bases and 2 bases, with 4 bases remaining between them. CDR3 length: 11 amino acids. The source of this sequence is a young man who had recovered from COVID-19. J is TRBJ1-2 and V is TRBV6-5; no clear D. The sample consisted of peripheral blood. This CDR3 is CASRENYGYTF. The CDR3 DNA is TGTGCCAGCAGGGAGAACTATGGCTACACCTTC.